This T cell receptor (beta chain) was sequenced during a study of T cell repertoires in cytomegalovirus infection. In the study overall: CMV epitopes in the study were HLA-C-restricted (recently identified) and HLA-B-restricted (well studied). Both a matching HLA type and CMV infection were indicated by public TCR beta signatures. Whole-study results and caveats: The response measured ex vivo was dominated by TCR beta clonotypes (HLA-C-restricted and CMV-specific).

TCRdb ran MiXCR on the reads and lists one entry per CDR3 protein. The table lists some 920,000 distinct CDR3 sequences, under 40% of them singletons, with around 15% in the top ten. This clonotype was observed once. The target antigen is unknown. The germline gives CDR1 LNHDA, CDR2 SQIVND (reference sequence). V shed 1 base and J shed 5 bases, with 11 bases lying between them. This CDR3 has 14 amino acids. The chain couples TRBV19 to TRBJ1-1, with D unresolved. The source of this sequence is a human donor in good health (CMV status not recorded). Some clones in this sample may be carry-over from other donors' samples. The input for sequencing was cultured CD8+ T cells from PBMCs, taken from culture after CMV antigen stimulation. The DNA of the CDR3 is TGTGCCAGTAGTATAGTAGGAGGGTTGACTGAAGCTTTCTTT. Its translation: CASSIVGGLTEAFF. Full variable domain (remainder filled in from reference TRBV19 and TRBJ1-1): DGGITQSPKYLFRKEGQNVTLSCEQNLNHDAMYWYRQDPGQGLRLIYYSQIVNDFQKGDIAEGYSVSREKKESFPLTVTSAQKNPTAFYLCASSIVGGLTEAFFGQGTRLTVV.